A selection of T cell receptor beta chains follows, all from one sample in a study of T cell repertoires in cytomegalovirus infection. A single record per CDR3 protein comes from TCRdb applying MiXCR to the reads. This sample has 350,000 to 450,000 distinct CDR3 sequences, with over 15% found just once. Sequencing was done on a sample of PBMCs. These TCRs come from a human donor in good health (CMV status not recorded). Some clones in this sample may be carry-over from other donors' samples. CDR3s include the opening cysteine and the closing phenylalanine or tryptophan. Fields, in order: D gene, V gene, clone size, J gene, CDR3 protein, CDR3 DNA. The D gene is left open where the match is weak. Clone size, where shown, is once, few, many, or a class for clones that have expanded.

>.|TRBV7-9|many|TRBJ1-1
CASSLPIGTEAFF
TGTGCCAGCAGCCTACCTATAGGTACTGAAGCTTTCTTT
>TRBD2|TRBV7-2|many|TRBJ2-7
CASSLAASGGYEQYF
TGTGCCAGCAGCTTAGCGGCTAGCGGAGGGTACGAGCAGTACTTC
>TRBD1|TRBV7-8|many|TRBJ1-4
CASSRGTGGEKLFF
TGTGCCAGCAGCCGTGGAACAGGGGGAGAAAAACTGTTTTTT
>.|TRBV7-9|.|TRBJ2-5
CASSLGWLNWETQYF
TGTGCCAGCAGCTTAGGTTGGTTAAATTGGGAGACCCAGTACTTC
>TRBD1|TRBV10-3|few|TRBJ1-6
CAIRGQSSNNSPLHF
TGTGCCATCAGGGGACAGTCATCAAATAATTCACCCCTCCACTTT
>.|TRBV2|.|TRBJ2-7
CASSRLTYEQYF
TGTGCCAGCAGTCGCCTGACCTACGAGCAGTACTTC
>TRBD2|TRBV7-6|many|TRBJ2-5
CASSLVTSGRQYQETQYF
TGTGCCAGCAGCTTAGTCACTAGCGGAAGACAGTACCAAGAGACCCAGTACTTC
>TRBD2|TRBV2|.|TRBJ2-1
CASTEEAGGRQFF
TGTGCCAGCACTGAAGAGGCGGGGGGGAGGCAGTTCTTC
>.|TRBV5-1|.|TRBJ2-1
CASSGAANEQFF
TGCGCCAGCAGCGGGGCCGCCAATGAGCAGTTCTTC
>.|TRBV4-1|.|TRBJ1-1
CASSQLVWRIPMNTEAFF
TGCGCCAGCAGCCAACTTGTGTGGAGAATCCCCATGAACACTGAAGCTTTCTTT
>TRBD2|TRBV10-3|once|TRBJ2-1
CAISATSSDEQFF
TGTGCCATCAGTGCGACTAGCTCGGATGAGCAGTTCTTC
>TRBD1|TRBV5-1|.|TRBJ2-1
CASSSDRQGLSYNEQFF
TGCGCCAGCAGCTCGGATAGACAGGGGCTATCCTACAATGAGCAGTTCTTC
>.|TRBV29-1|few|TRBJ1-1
CSVHRDLGMNTEAFF
TGCAGCGTACACAGGGACTTGGGAATGAACACTGAAGCTTTCTTT
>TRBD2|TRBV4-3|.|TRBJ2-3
CASSQYSGSTDTQYF
TGCGCCAGCAGCCAGTATAGCGGGAGTACAGATACGCAGTATTTT
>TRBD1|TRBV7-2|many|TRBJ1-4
CASSFGQGGFNEKLFF
TGTGCCAGCAGCTTTGGACAGGGAGGCTTTAATGAAAAACTGTTTTTT
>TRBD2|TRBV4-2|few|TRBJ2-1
CASSQDWDYTSYNEQFF
TGTGCCAGCAGCCAAGATTGGGACTATACCTCCTACAATGAGCAGTTCTTC
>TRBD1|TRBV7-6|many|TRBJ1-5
CASNQTGTNQPQHF
TGTGCCAGCAACCAGACAGGGACCAATCAGCCCCAGCATTTT
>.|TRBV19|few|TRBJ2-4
CASSSTRRGVINIQYF
TGTGCCAGTAGTTCTACTCGGCGGGGAGTTATAAACATTCAGTACTTC
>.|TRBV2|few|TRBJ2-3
CASRIGGRGVGDTQYF
TGTGCCAGCAGGATCGGGGGACGTGGAGTTGGGGATACGCAGTATTTT
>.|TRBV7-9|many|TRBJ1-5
CASSNSFGAQHF
TGTGCCAGCAGCAATAGCTTTGGGGCCCAGCATTTT
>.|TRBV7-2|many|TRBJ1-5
CASSLAGTGNQPQHF
TGTGCCAGCAGCTTAGCAGGGACTGGCAATCAGCCCCAGCATTTT
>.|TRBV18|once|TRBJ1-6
CASSPGVGNSPLHF
TGTGCCAGCTCACCGGGGGTCGGTAATTCACCCCTCCACTTT
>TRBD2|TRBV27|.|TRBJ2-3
CASSLSRGVDTQYF
TGTGCCAGCAGTTTATCGCGGGGGGTGGATACGCAGTATTTT
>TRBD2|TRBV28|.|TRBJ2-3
CASSSPGAGGYTDTQYF
TGTGCCAGCAGTTCACCGGGAGCGGGAGGGTACACAGATACGCAGTATTTT
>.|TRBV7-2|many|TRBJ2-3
CASSYGGPEDTQYF
TGTGCCAGCAGCTACGGGGGGCCTGAAGATACGCAGTATTTT
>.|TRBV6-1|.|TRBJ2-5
CASSAPGSGQETQYF
TGTGCCAGCAGTGCGCCGGGATCCGGACAAGAGACCCAGTACTTC
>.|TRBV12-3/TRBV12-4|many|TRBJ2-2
CASSFNRQSGELFF
TGTGCCAGCAGTTTTAACAGGCAATCCGGGGAGCTGTTTTTT
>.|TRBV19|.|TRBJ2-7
CASSIGHEQYF
TGTGCCAGTAGTATAGGCCACGAGCAGTACTTC
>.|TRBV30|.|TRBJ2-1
CAAEEGDEQFF
TGTGCCGCGGAAGAAGGGGATGAGCAGTTCTTC
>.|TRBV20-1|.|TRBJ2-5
CSARRGSQETQYF
TGCAGTGCTAGAAGAGGGTCCCAAGAGACCCAGTACTTC
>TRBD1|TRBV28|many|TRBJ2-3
CASSRGQRLYTDTQYF
TGTGCCAGCAGTCGGGGACAGCGACTTTACACAGATACGCAGTATTTT
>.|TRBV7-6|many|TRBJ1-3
CASSLSDSSGNTIYF
TGTGCCAGCAGCTTATCTGATTCCTCTGGAAACACCATATATTTT